These T cell receptor beta chains were read from a single sample in a study of neurological immune-mediated disorders. TCRdb passed the 5' RACE reads through MiXCR, listing each CDR3 protein once. The sample records about 38,000 distinct CDR3 sequences, roughly 10% being singletons. Sequencing was carried out using CD4+ T cells from blood. The receptors stem from a woman in her 30s with HTLV-1-associated myelopathy (HAM/TSP). Both conserved end residues are trimmed from each CDR3. Each record gives: J gene, CDR3 length, V gene, CDR3 protein.

>TRBJ2-7|11|TRBV3-1
ASSQGSRVGEY
>TRBJ2-3|12|TRBV6-5
ASSYDRETDTQY
>TRBJ1-5|11|TRBV20-1
SAGGRGNQPQH
>TRBJ2-1|13|TRBV10-3
AISGSGKAYNEQF
>TRBJ1-1|13|TRBV27
ASSPNRGRGTEAF
>TRBJ2-7|10|TRBV7-2
ASSLTGYEQY
>TRBJ1-2|11|TRBV20-1
SASQQVNYGYT
>TRBJ1-1|13|TRBV5-1
ASSLDSRVDTEAF
>TRBJ2-6|10|TRBV20-1
GVPSGANVLT
>TRBJ1-2|13|TRBV7-9
ASSSSYGGTYGYT
>TRBJ2-7|15|TRBV3-1
ASSRSSSGTGGYEQY
>TRBJ1-2|8|TRBV12-3/TRBV12-4
ASRRRRYT
>TRBJ1-5|16|TRBV6-6
ASSYSTRGTGKEQPQH
>TRBJ1-4|10|TRBV20-1
SARALYEKLF
>TRBJ1-5|12|TRBV2
ASSDWAYNQPQH
>TRBJ2-7|9|TRBV20-1
SASRSYEQY
>TRBJ2-7|11|TRBV7-2
ASSLRENYEQY
>TRBJ2-1|13|TRBV3-1
ASSQDPGGYNEQF
>TRBJ1-3|11|TRBV30
AWTGGSGNTIY
>TRBJ2-6|14|TRBV6-6
ASRGGQPAGANVLT
>TRBJ1-2|11|TRBV6-2/TRBV6-3
ASSYGAYYGYT
>TRBJ2-3|13|TRBV20-1
SAEGGERGPDTQY
>TRBJ1-2|13|TRBV6-6
ASRSLGQGNYGYT
>TRBJ2-2|14|TRBV5-1
ASSSAGGGITGELF
>TRBJ2-3|12|TRBV3-1
ASSLRGRTDTQY
>TRBJ2-7|12|TRBV5-1
ASSSGGGSYEQY
>TRBJ2-5|13|TRBV18
ASSPFDRGQETQY
>TRBJ1-6|14|TRBV6-6
ASSWVAGSYNSPLH
>TRBJ1-1|12|TRBV2
ASNKEGAGTEAF
>TRBJ1-5|16|TRBV10-3
AISESKKGTYSNQPQH
>TRBJ2-3|13|TRBV24-1
ATSDSGVSTDTQY
>TRBJ2-3|12|TRBV5-6
ASSSGPGGDTQY
>TRBJ2-3|13|TRBV27
ASSLGGARTDTQY
>TRBJ1-5|14|TRBV4-1
ASSQEAGGGRQPQH
>TRBJ1-4|13|TRBV7-9
ASSLKGGASEKLF
>TRBJ2-2|13|TRBV4-2
ASSAGTDNFGELF
>TRBJ1-1|17|TRBV7-8
ASSLKGGTWTDLNTEAF
>TRBJ1-2|13|TRBV6-2/TRBV6-3
ASRPLDRDGYGYT
>TRBJ2-4|15|TRBV15
ATSRGSAERAKNIQY
>TRBJ2-7|12|TRBV3-1
ASSHGGTGREQY
>TRBJ2-1|10|TRBV5-1
ASRGTYNEQF
>TRBJ1-5|12|TRBV6-6
ASRTGARNQPQH
>TRBJ2-6|17|TRBV12-3/TRBV12-4
ASSQSRLRFKAGANVLT
>TRBJ1-2|16|TRBV4-2
ASSQENTPRQGNYGYT
>TRBJ1-1|13|TRBV5-1
ASSPSGRENTEAF
>TRBJ1-2|12|TRBV20-1
SLLSGQGENGYT
>TRBJ1-1|13|TRBV5-1
ASSLAGTGNTEAF
>TRBJ1-3|11|TRBV5-1
ASSLQGGNTIY
>TRBJ1-1|14|TRBV3-1
ASSPSGQGARTEAF
>TRBJ1-2|12|TRBV30
AWSVAMGGGSYT
>TRBJ2-7|16|TRBV10-3
AISGSGQATRLSYEQY